One sample yielded the 21 T cell receptor beta chains listed below, sequenced in a study of shared clonotypes between healthy human individuals. The protocol was immunoSEQ multiplex PCR, while the TCRdb copy is restricted to in-frame clones and leaves out a portion. The table has about 1.5 million clones, approximately 98% seen once. Sequencing was carried out using naive CD4+ T cells sorted from blood. Regarding subset: CD45RA+ positively selected. These receptors were taken from a man between 25 and 39 years old in good health.

The chain links TRBV5-6 to TRBJ2-1; 8 positions match TRBD1. Trimming took 2 bases from V and 12 from J; bases not matched to a gene: 10. The CDR3 has 14 residues. CDR1 SGHDT and CDR2 YYEEEE come from the germline V gene. CDR3 coding DNA: TGTGCCAGCAGCTTTAGGGACAGGTTCATAATGCAGTTCTTC. Translating gives CASSFRDRFIMQFF.

The rearrangement joins TRBV19 to TRBJ1-2; 8 bases align to TRBD1. V trimming: 4 bases; J trimming: 6 bases; junction bases outside the gene matches: 1. This CDR3 region has 12 residues. The germline gives CDR1 LNHDA, CDR2 SQIVND (reference sequence). The CDR3 region is CASSRTGNGYTF. DNA for the CDR3: TGTGCCAGTAGTAGGACAGGGAATGGCTACACCTTC. The full variable domain, completed using reference TRBV19 and TRBJ1-2, is DGGITQSPKYLFRKEGQNVTLSCEQNLNHDAMYWYRQDPGQGLRLIYYSQIVNDFQKGDIAEGYSVSREKKESFPLTVTSAQKNPTAFYLCASSRTGNGYTFGSGTRLTVV.

This rearrangement joins TRBV11-2 to TRBJ2-1; D gene unclear. The V and J ends lost 2 bases and 2 bases respectively, with 7 bases between them. This CDR3 is built from 14 residues. Germline V CDR1 and CDR2: SGHAT, FQNNGV. As DNA, the CDR3 is TGTGCCAGCAGCTTATTGGGAACCTACAATGAGCAGTTCTTC. Translation gives CASSLLGTYNEQFF.

This clone has a single count. The chain links TRBV5-1 to TRBJ2-6; perhaps TRBD1 as D (6 bases). The CDR3 runs to 16 residues. The V end lost 1 base, the J end lost 2 bases, and 10 bases lay between the germline ends. Germline-derived CDR1 and CDR2 are SGHRS and YFSETQ. This chain's CDR3 is CASSLLGAAGANVLTF. The CDR3 DNA is TGCGCCAGCAGCTTGCTGGGGGCAGCTGGGGCCAACGTCCTGACTTTC.

The CDR3 is CASSRGDRGDTQYF. The CDR3 DNA reads TGTGCCAGCAGCCGTGGGGACAGGGGGGATACGCAGTATTTT. The V and J genes are TRBV7-2 and TRBJ2-3; TRBD1 aligns across 11 bases. This CDR3 contains 14 residues. The V segment lost 5 bases and the J segment 6 bases; nucleotides outside the gene matches: 4. Germline assignment: CDR1 SGHTA and CDR2 FQGNSA.

CDR3 DNA sequence: TGTGCCAGTAGTAACAGTTTCTACGAGCAGTACTTC. As protein: CASSNSFYEQYF. The gene calls are TRBV19 and TRBJ2-7; D call uncertain. Per germline, CDR1 LNHDA and CDR2 SQIVND (reference sequence). V was cut by 4 bases and J by 3 bases, with 7 bases left in between. The CDR3 covers 12 residues. The full variable domain, rest sourced from reference TRBV19 and TRBJ2-7, is DGGITQSPKYLFRKEGQNVTLSCEQNLNHDAMYWYRQDPGQGLRLIYYSQIVNDFQKGDIAEGYSVSREKKESFPLTVTSAQKNPTAFYLCASSNSFYEQYFGPGTRLTVT.

V gene TRBV29-1 combines with J gene TRBJ2-1, with 7 bases matching TRBD1. CDR1 and CDR2 from the germline V gene are SQVTM and ANQGSEA. The CDR3 is 13 residues long. V lost 4 bases and J lost 2; bases outside the gene matches: 2. CDR3 in DNA: TGCAGCGTTGGGCAGGGGGCCTACAATGAGCAGTTCTTC. This encodes CSVGQGAYNEQFF.

The chain joins TRBV28 to TRBJ1-2, with D possibly matching TRBD1 (5 bases). V lost 3 bases and J 3 bases, leaving 17 bases between the germline ends. This CDR3 comprises 16 residues. The germline V gene has CDR1 MDHEN and CDR2 SYDVKM. CDR3 in DNA: TGTGCCAGCAGTTTCCTTGGTGGGACGGGTGACTATGGCTACACCTTC. Protein: CASSFLGGTGDYGYTF.

The CDR3 reads CASSLRDRSFGIYNEQFF. The CDR3 DNA reads as TGTGCCAGCAGCTTGCGGGACAGGTCTTTCGGCATCTACAATGAGCAGTTCTTC. V usage is TRBV5-8 and J usage is TRBJ2-1; 8 bases are shared with TRBD1. Unmatched junction bases numbered 12, after V lost 1 base and J lost 3 bases. The CDR3 covers 18 residues. From germline, CDR1 is SGHTS and CDR2 YDEGEE. The whole variable domain, remainder taken from reference TRBV5-8 and TRBJ2-1, is EAGVTQSPTHLIKTRGQQATLRCSPISGHTSVYWYQQALGLGLQFLLWYDEGEERNRGNFPPRFSGRQFPNYSSELNVNALELEDSALYLCASSLRDRSFGIYNEQFFGPGTRLTVL.

Of note for this clone: This same CDR3 is encoded by further DNA sequences in the sample. This sequence joins TRBV18 and TRBJ1-5; D gene uncertain. The V end lost 0 bases, the J end lost 0 bases, and 6 bases lay between the germline ends. Germline values: CDR1 KGHSH, CDR2 LQKENI. The CDR3 extends over 15 amino acids. Written as DNA, the CDR3 is TGTGCCAGCTCACCACCCGGGGATAGCAATCAGCCCCAGCATTTT. This codes for CASSPPGDSNQPQHF.

The chain couples TRBV6-1 to TRBJ1-1; D uncertain. Trimming shortened V by 8 bases and J by 4 bases, and 8 bases separated the two germline ends. Germline V gives CDR1 MNHNS, CDR2 SASEGT. The CDR3 has 11 amino acids. This chain's CDR3 is CASVRATEAFF. In nucleotides, the CDR3 is TGTGCCAGCGTAAGGGCCACTGAAGCTTTCTTT.

The rearrangement joins TRBV15 to TRBJ2-7; perhaps TRBD2 as D (6 bases). The germline V gene has CDR1 LNHNV and CDR2 YYDKDF (reference sequence). V was clipped by 0 bases and J by 4 bases, with 13 bases between them. This CDR3 has 15 residues. CDR3 bases: TGTGCCACCAGCAGAGATATAGCGGATAGGTACGAGCAGTACTTC. It encodes CATSRDIADRYEQYF.

This chain connects TRBV5-1 to TRBJ2-6; no reliable D call. V was pared by 7 bases and J by 0 bases, with 8 bases between. The CDR3 has 14 residues. Germline loops: CDR1 SGHRS, CDR2 YFSETQ. CDR3 coding DNA: TGCGCCAGCGCATCAACCTCTGGGGCCAACGTCCTGACTTTC. This encodes CASASTSGANVLTF.

V usage is TRBV5-4 and J usage is TRBJ2-7; D is unclear. Germline V gives CDR1 SGHNT, CDR2 YYREEE (reference sequence). The V end lost 4 bases, the J end lost 0 bases, and 8 bases lay between the germline ends. The CDR3 is 13 residues long. The CDR3 loop reads CASSPDLSYEQYF. The CDR3 coding sequence is TGTGCCAGCAGCCCGGACCTCTCCTACGAGCAGTACTTC. The full variable domain, its missing parts supplied by reference TRBV5-4 and TRBJ2-7, is ETGVTQSPTHLIKTRGQQVTLRCSSQSGHNTVSWYQQALGQGPQFIFQYYREEENGRGNFPPRFSGLQFPNYSSELNVNALELDDSALYLCASSPDLSYEQYFGPGTRLTVT.

The V call is TRBV6-1, the J call TRBJ2-2; D gene unclear. With 0 bases removed from V and 1 base from J, the gap between germline ends came to 6 bases. Germline V gene lookup returns CDR1 MNHNS and CDR2 SASEGT. This CDR3 region has 15 residues. The CDR3 DNA follows: TGTGCCAGCAGTGAAGCGCCCTGGAACACCGGGGAGCTGTTTTTT. Its protein is CASSEAPWNTGELFF.

V is TRBV7-3 and J is TRBJ2-1; D uncertain. The CDR3 is made up of 15 amino acids. In germline, CDR1 is SGHTA, CDR2 FQGTGA. Trimming removed 4 bases from V and 7 bases from J, with 17 bases in between. The CDR3 DNA sequence: TGTGCCAGCAGCTCGGCCGGAGCCCAGAGGAATGAGCAGTTCTTC. Translated, it gives CASSSAGAQRNEQFF. Looking up the rest from reference TRBV7-3 and TRBJ2-1 gives the full variable domain: GAGVSQTPSNKVTEKGKYVELRCDPISGHTALYWYRQSLGQGPEFLIYFQGTGAADDSGLPNDRFFAVRPEGSVSTLKIQRTERGDSAVYLCASSSAGAQRNEQFFGPGTRLTVL.

DNA for the CDR3: TGCGCCAGCAGTGTCTTGGGGGCGCCGACAGATACGCAGTATTTT. As protein: CASSVLGAPTDTQYF. This chain joins TRBV10-1 and TRBJ2-3, with D possibly TRBD1 on 6 matching bases. Germline CDR1 WNHNN, CDR2 SYGVQD (reference sequence). V gave up 4 bases and J gave up 3 bases, with 14 bases separating them. This CDR3 comprises 15 residues.

As regards this clone: The same CDR3 can be traced to other DNA sequences in this sample. The V gene is TRBV7-9, the J gene TRBJ2-7; D possibly uses TRBD1 or TRBD2 (5 bases each). CDR1 and CDR2 from the germline V gene are SEHNR and FQNEAQ (reference sequence). V dropped 4 bases and J dropped 2 bases, with 12 bases sitting between them. The CDR3 is 14 residues long. CDR3 amino acids: CASSSTGGTYEQYF. CDR3 DNA sequence: TGTGCCAGCAGCTCGACTGGGGGTACCTACGAGCAGTACTTC.

The rearrangement uses TRBV4-1 and TRBJ1-4, with TRBD1 matching over 7 bases. CDR1 and CDR2 from the germline V gene are MGHRA and YSYEKL. The V gene end was trimmed by 0 bases and the J gene end by 8 bases; junction bases not matched to a gene: 15. This CDR3 comprises 18 residues. DNA for the CDR3: TGCGCCAGCAGCCAAGACCCGTCGACAGGGCCTCGAGGGGAAAAACTGTTTTTT. Translating gives CASSQDPSTGPRGEKLFF.

The chain uses TRBV28 and TRBJ1-1, with a possible D match to TRBD1 (5 bases). There are 15 residues in the CDR3. Germline values: CDR1 MDHEN, CDR2 SYDVKM. V lost 6 bases and J lost 0, with 14 bases in between. CDR3 sequence (DNA): TGTGCCAGCAGCTCCGGGGGGACCTTGAACACTGAAGCTTTCTTT. Protein sequence: CASSSGGTLNTEAFF.

This CDR3 is CASSLAGQLEYEQYF. CDR3 sequence (DNA): TGCGCCAGCAGCTTGGCGGGACAACTGGAATACGAGCAGTACTTC. This rearrangement joins TRBV5-1 to TRBJ2-7; D might be TRBD1 (6 bases). The CDR3 is 15 residues long. Trimming took 0 bases from V and 4 from J, leaving 14 bases between them. The germline CDR1 and CDR2 sequences are SGHRS and YFSETQ.